This is a list of T cell receptor beta chains from one sample in a study of cytomegalovirus exposure and HLA in healthy donors. Measured with immunoSEQ multiplex PCR; TCRdb has only the in-frame clones, and not every one. The sample comprises 200,000 to 250,000 clones, around 83% of which are singletons, and about 1.4% rests with the top ten. Material: PBMCs. These receptors all come from a girl aged 5 to 17 in good health and CMV-seronegative. Both conserved end residues are part of each CDR3. D genes are given only for firm matches. Clone size is shown for a subset of rows, as once, few, many or a class of expanded clone.

clone_size	d_call	j_call	v_call	cdr3_nt	cdr3_aa
.	TRBD2	TRBJ2-5	TRBV7-6	TGTGCCAGCAGCTTTCCGGGGCTAGCGGGGGGCGGGGAGACCCAGTACTTC	CASSFPGLAGGGETQYF
few	TRBD1	TRBJ1-1	TRBV19	TGTGCCAGTAGTCCGGGACAGGGTCCCGAAGCTTTCTTT	CASSPGQGPEAFF
once	.	TRBJ2-5	TRBV7-2	TGTGCCAGCAGCTTACAAAACAGGGGGGGCGAGACCCAGTACTTC	CASSLQNRGGETQYF
.	.	TRBJ1-2	TRBV7-9	TGTGCCAGCAGCCTGTCACAGGGATGGGATGGCTACACCTTC	CASSLSQGWDGYTF
.	.	TRBJ1-5	TRBV6-4	TGTGCCAGCAGTGCGACTAGGCCGAAAAATCAGCCCCAGCATTTT	CASSATRPKNQPQHF
.	TRBD1	TRBJ2-1	TRBV5-1	TGCGCCAGCAGCCCTAATCCGCGGGGACAGGGGCACAATGAGCAGTTCTTC	CASSPNPRGQGHNEQFF
.	.	TRBJ2-3	TRBV28	TGTGCCAGCAGTTTTGGGGGGACTTCTCAAGATACGCAGTATTTT	CASSFGGTSQDTQYF
.	.	TRBJ1-1	TRBV28	TGTGCCAGCAGGGCGGGTAGGGAAGCTTTCTTT	CASRAGREAFF
once	TRBD2	TRBJ2-1	TRBV16	TGTGCCAGCAGCCCCTGGACTAGCGGGGATGGGAATGAGCAGTTCTTC	CASSPWTSGDGNEQFF
.	.	TRBJ1-3	TRBV5-5	TGTGCCAGCAGCTTGGGGTCAGGAAAGGGAAACACCATATATTTT	CASSLGSGKGNTIYF
.	TRBD1	TRBJ1-3	TRBV19	TGTGCCAGTAGGCCCAGGACAGGGGTTGGGACCATATATTTT	CASRPRTGVGTIYF